The 22 T cell receptor beta chains reported below all come from one sample, sequenced in a study of breast tumors, draining lymph nodes, adjacent tissues. Breast cancer patients provided tissue from their axillary draining lymph nodes. In TCRdb, the multiplex PCR reads were re-called with MiXCR into one record per CDR3 protein. In the table there are some 230,000 distinct CDR3 sequences, approximately 36% of which are singletons. Sequencing was performed on axillary lymph node tissue. Source of these receptors: a female donor with breast cancer. Some clones in this sample may be carry-over from other donors' samples.

This clonotype was detected ten times or more. V is TRBV7-2 and J is TRBJ2-1; possible D gene TRBD1, 5 bases. The CDR3 runs to 15 residues. V was cut by 0 bases and J by 4 bases, with 10 bases left in between. Germline-derived CDR1 and CDR2 are SGHTA and FQGNSA. This chain's CDR3 is CASSLATELYNEQFF. The CDR3 nucleotides read TGTGCCAGCAGCTTAGCGACAGAACTATACAATGAGCAGTTCTTC.

This clonotype was counted many times. This sequence joins TRBV30 and TRBJ1-5; TRBD1 might be the D (5 bases). Trimming shortened V by 0 bases and J by 1 base, and 7 bases separated the two germline ends. CDR1 is GTSNPN, CDR2 SVGIG, per germline (reference sequence). The CDR3 extends over 14 amino acids. The CDR3 DNA sequence: TGTGCCTGGAGTGTAAGGGACAGCAATCAGCCCCAGCATTTT. Translation: CAWSVRDSNQPQHF.

A remark on this clonotype: The conserved final phenylalanine or tryptophan is absent from the CDR3, which likely points to a read error. The chain joins TRBV9 to TRBJ1-6; 10 nucleotides line up with TRBD1. J gave up 9 bases and V 0 bases, and 0 bases lay outside the gene matches. The CDR3 covers 14 residues. Germline lookup yields CDR1 SGDLS and CDR2 YYNGEE. CDR3 in DNA: TGTGCCAGCAGCGTAGGGACAGGGGGTTCACCCCTCCACCTT. It codes for CASSVGTGGSPLHL.

At least ten counts were recorded for this clonotype. The chain combines TRBV3-1 with TRBJ1-5; D may be TRBD1 (6 bases). V was clipped by 4 bases and J by 0 bases, with 7 bases between them. There are 14 residues in the CDR3. Germline CDR1 LGHDT, CDR2 YNNKEL (reference sequence). CDR3 in DNA: TGTGCCAGCAGCCCGGACAGTAGCAATCAGCCCCAGCATTTT. This codes for CASSPDSSNQPQHF.

This clonotype showed up many times. The genes are TRBV3-1 and TRBJ1-2; D gene uncertain. CDR3 length equals 15 residues. V lost 4 bases to trimming and J lost 3 bases, with 15 bases between them. Germline V CDR1 and CDR2: LGHDT, YNNKEL (reference sequence). The CDR3 here is CASSPRSGGHYGYTF. DNA for the CDR3: TGTGCCAGCAGCCCCCGATCCGGAGGTCACTATGGCTACACCTTC.

The V gene is TRBV7-8, the J gene TRBJ1-5; D gene uncertain. CDR1 and CDR2 (germline): SGHVS, FQNEAQ. V gave up 4 bases and J gave up 10 bases, with 8 bases separating them. The length of the CDR3 is 11 residues. The CDR3 spells CASSSGGPQHF. The CDR3 bases are TGTGCCAGCAGCTCGGGTGGCCCCCAGCATTTT.

Ten or more counts support this clonotype. The J gene is TRBJ2-1, the V gene TRBV20-1, with no clear D. Trimming pared 0 bases from V and 7 bases from J, leaving 10 bases between. This CDR3 has 13 amino acids. Germline CDR1 DFQATT, CDR2 SNEGSKA (reference sequence). The CDR3 sequence is CSARDRPENEQFF. The CDR3 DNA sequence: TGCAGTGCTAGAGACAGGCCGGAGAATGAGCAGTTCTTC.

This clonotype appeared a few times. J is TRBJ2-1 and V is TRBV27; D unresolved. CDR3 length: 16 amino acids. The V end was cut by 8 bases, the J end by 0 bases, with 17 bases between. CDR1 is MNHEY and CDR2 is SMNVEV in the germline V gene (reference sequence). CDR3 residues: CASGLFSASSYNEQFF. The CDR3, as DNA: TGTGCCAGCGGCCTATTTTCGGCCAGCTCCTACAATGAGCAGTTCTTC.

This clonotype was found many times. This chain connects TRBV11-3 to TRBJ2-1; 8 bases line up with TRBD2. CDR1 is SGHNT, CDR2 YENEEA, per germline. The CDR3 has 16 residues. J gave up 0 bases and V 5 bases, and 6 bases lay outside the gene matches. The DNA for the CDR3 is TGTGCCAGCAGCCCGGGGGGGGGGTTCTCCTACAATGAGCAGTTCTTC. This gives the protein CASSPGGGFSYNEQFF.

The chain employs TRBV20-1 and TRBJ2-7, with 13 bases fitting TRBD2. The CDR3 length is 16 residues. The V gene's germline CDR1 is DFQATT and CDR2 SNEGSKA (reference sequence). The V and J ends lost 3 bases and 0 bases, in that order; junction bases with no gene match: 5. The CDR3 loop reads CSASRTSGGDSYEQYF. Written as DNA, the CDR3 is TGCAGTGCTAGCAGGACTAGCGGGGGCGACTCCTACGAGCAGTACTTC.

V and J are TRBV2 and TRBJ1-4; D unclear. Per the germline V gene, CDR1 is SNHLY and CDR2 is FYNNEI. The CDR3 has 14 amino acids. The V and J ends lost 6 bases and 8 bases respectively, with 16 bases between them. CDR3 in DNA: TGTGCCAGCAGACGGACTCCCATGGGGGAAAAACTGTTTTTT. This encodes CASRRTPMGEKLFF.

As regards this clonotype: Being one base from a much bigger clone, this may be a read error. V and J are TRBV11-2 and TRBJ2-1, with TRBD2 identical over 10 bases. The length of the CDR3 is 15 residues. Trimming at V came to 5 bases and at J to 4 bases, leaving 5 bases not matched to a gene. Germline CDR1 SGHAT, CDR2 FQNNGV. In nucleotides, the CDR3 is TGTGCCAGCAGCCAGACTAGCGGGCCTTACAATGAGCAGTTCTTC. Protein: CASSQTSGPYNEQFF.

This chain uses TRBV28 with TRBJ1-5; perhaps TRBD1 as D (5 bases). Germline lookup yields CDR1 MDHEN and CDR2 SYDVKM. V lost 3 bases to trimming and J lost 4 bases, with 10 bases between them. CDR3 size: 14 residues. The CDR3 coding sequence is TGTGCCAGCAGTTTGCGCGGGGCGAATCAGCCCCAGCATTTT. Protein product: CASSLRGANQPQHF.

This clonotype was seen ten or more times. This chain uses TRBV27 with TRBJ2-7; D gene uncertain. V was trimmed by 2 bases and J by 3 bases, leaving 11 bases between them. CDR3 size: 14 residues. Germline V gene lookup returns CDR1 MNHEY and CDR2 SMNVEV (reference sequence). Here the CDR3 DNA reads TGTGCCAGCAGTTTAACGGTCCGAAACTACGAGCAGTACTTC. This codes for CASSLTVRNYEQYF.

This clonotype was seen repeatedly, ten times or more. V usage is TRBV19 and J usage is TRBJ2-2; 7 positions match TRBD2. The CDR3 has 14 amino acids. Looked up from germline, CDR1 is LNHDA and CDR2 is SQIVND (reference sequence). J lost 5 bases, V lost 3 bases, and 3 bases had no gene match. The CDR3 region is CASSISGPTGELFF. The CDR3 region has the DNA TGTGCCAGTAGTATTAGCGGGCCAACCGGGGAGCTGTTTTTT.

The genes are TRBV24-1 and TRBJ2-5; TRBD1 matches 8 bases. The CDR3 has 15 amino acids. Germline V gene data show CDR1 as KGHDR and CDR2 as SFDVKD. V trimming: 5 bases; J trimming: 4 bases; junction bases outside the gene matches: 8. CDR3 sequence: CATSGGGQGAETQYF. The CDR3 bases are TGTGCCACCAGTGGTGGTGGGCAGGGGGCAGAGACCCAGTACTTC.

This clonotype was seen repeatedly, ten times or more. The genes are TRBV20-1 and TRBJ2-7; a weak D match, TRBD1 (5 bases). CDR1 is DFQATT and CDR2 is SNEGSKA in the germline V gene (reference sequence). Trimming pared 3 bases from V and 3 bases from J, leaving 9 bases between. The CDR3 is made up of 12 amino acids. The CDR3 DNA reads as TGCAGTGCTAGCCAGGGTCGCTACGAGCAGTACTTC. Translating it yields CSASQGRYEQYF.

Regarding this clonotype: A clone one base away is much larger, so this may be a read error. The V and J genes are TRBV6-5 and TRBJ2-7, with 9 bases fitting TRBD1. The CDR3 length is 11 residues. Germline V gene lookup returns CDR1 MNHEY and CDR2 SVGAGI. V gave up 5 bases and J gave up 12 bases; unmatched junction bases: 5. CDR3 DNA sequence: TGTGCCAGCAGTCATGGGACAGGGTGGTACTTC. It yields the protein CASSHGTGWYF.

This clonotype was counted between two and nine times. This chain joins TRBV20-1 and TRBJ2-1; 8 bases align to TRBD1. The CDR3 is 15 amino acids. Trimming cost V 6 bases and J 9 bases; bases outside gene matches: 16. CDR1 and CDR2 from the germline V gene are DFQATT and SNEGSKA (reference sequence). The CDR3 region has the DNA TGCAGTGCCCCCCCAGGGGGCGCTTCCATGGGTGAGCAGTTCTTC. Translation: CSAPPGGASMGEQFF.

Comments on this clonotype: This sequence may be a read error, since a much larger clone differs from it by one base. This chain uses TRBV11-1 with TRBJ2-3, with D hard to call. Trimming stripped 5 bases from V and 2 bases from J, with 23 bases between. The CDR3 is made up of 18 amino acids. Germline CDR1 and CDR2: SGHAT and FQDESV (reference sequence). CDR3 nucleotide sequence: TGTGCCAGCAGCGCCCGATTTTACCCGGTTACTTCCACAGATACGCAGTATTTT. This sequence encodes CASSARFYPVTSTDTQYF.

Worth noting for this clonotype: The CDR3 end shows no conserved phenylalanine or tryptophan, and so a read error is likely. The chain carries TRBV19 and TRBJ2-5; 9 bases fit TRBD1. CDR1 and CDR2 (germline): LNHDA, SQIVND (reference sequence). The CDR3 is 16 amino acids. CDR3 DNA: TGTGCCGGTAGTATCATTTCCGGGACAGGGAAGAAGACCCAGTACTCC. Its protein product is CAGSIISGTGKKTQYS.

This clonotype appeared once. The chain has TRBV27 and TRBJ1-1; D unresolved. The ends were cut back, 0 bases at V and 1 base at J, with 6 bases in the middle. Germline CDR1 and CDR2: MNHEY and SMNVEV (reference sequence). The CDR3 is 14 residues long. DNA for the CDR3: TGTGCCAGCAGTTTATCGACGGGGAACACTGAAGCTTTCTTT. Amino acids: CASSLSTGNTEAFF.